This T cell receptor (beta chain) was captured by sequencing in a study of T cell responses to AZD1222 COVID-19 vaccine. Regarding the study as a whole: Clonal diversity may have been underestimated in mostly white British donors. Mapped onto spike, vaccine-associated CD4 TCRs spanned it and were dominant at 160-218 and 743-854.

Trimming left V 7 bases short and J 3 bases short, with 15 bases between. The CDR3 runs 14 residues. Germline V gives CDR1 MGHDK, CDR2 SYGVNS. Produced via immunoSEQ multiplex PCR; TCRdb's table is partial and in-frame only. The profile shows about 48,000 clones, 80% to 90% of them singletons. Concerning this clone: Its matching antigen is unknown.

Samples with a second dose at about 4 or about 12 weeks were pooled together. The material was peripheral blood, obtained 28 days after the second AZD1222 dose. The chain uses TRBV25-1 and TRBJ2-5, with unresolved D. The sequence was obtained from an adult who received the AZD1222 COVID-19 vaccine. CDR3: CASTGQRTKETQYF. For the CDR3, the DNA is TGTGCCAGCACTGGCCAACGGACCAAAGAGACCCAGTACTTC.